Given below is one TCR beta chain in context. Its antigen is unidentified. This sample is drawn from a study of cytomegalovirus exposure and HLA in healthy donors. The study, taken as a whole, reports: Usually a TCR sequence was rare, but some public TCRs were found in many donors. It was approximately 150 TCR beta chains that were listed as cytomegalovirus-associated.

The PCR had 60 Vbeta and 13 Jbeta primers. Authors' analysis steps: An analysis performed later counted roughly 79 million unique TCR beta chains (roughly 11 million of them shared). The protocol was immunoSEQ multiplex PCR, while the TCRdb copy is restricted to in-frame clones and leaves out a portion. V and J calls and clone size are those listed in that table; D and trimming were worked out from the DNA. The sample contains 90,000 to 100,000 clones, roughly 80% of which appear only once. This clonotype was obtained from a man between 35 and 55 years old in good health and CMV-seropositive. The specimen was PBMCs.

The CDR3 loop is CASSLEGTQDNEQFF. DNA of the CDR3: TGTGCCAGCAGCTTAGAAGGGACACAAGACAATGAGCAGTTCTTC. The rearrangement uses TRBV11-3 and TRBJ2-1, with D possibly matching TRBD1 (6 bases). This CDR3 region has 15 residues. V gave up 0 bases and J gave up 5 bases, with 11 bases separating them. Germline V gene data show CDR1 as SGHNT and CDR2 as YENEEA.